The following is a T cell receptor (beta chain) sequence with its context. The clone's antigen remains unknown. Per-base quality was not reported, and no clone a single base away is much larger than it. Using the deep immunoSEQ assay, multiplex PCR amplified TCR CDR3 regions from genomic DNA. Extracted genomic DNA from each cell subset was spread evenly across all wells of several immunoSEQ 96-well plates, with each plate serving as a replicate. Each replicate PCR for sorted subsets received 200 ng genomic DNA, equal to tens of thousands of T cell genomes. The purified libraries were quantified using a Qubit 3.0 fluorometer, sized with a Bioanalyzer 2100, and then quantified again using the KAPA Library Quantification kit. A separate single-read 150-cycle Illumina NextSeq 550 flow cell was used to sequence each immunoSEQ 96-well plate. In the authors' own workflow: Because the immunoSEQ output included only junctional sequences and no quality scores, the filtering could not be the same as the filtering used for full-length reads. Sequences were annotated with PyIR, a Python wrapper for IgBLAST v1.9, and V/J genes and CDR3 were assigned using IMGT germline references. Reads with weak V/J assignments (E-value above 1e-6), missing CDR3, stop codons, out-of-frame junctions, or ambiguous translated residues were removed. V3J clonotypes were defined as sequences sharing the same inferred V gene, J gene, and CDR3 amino acid sequence. To compute the percentage overlap between repertoires, the number of shared unique clonotypes was divided by the size of the smaller repertoire. Repertoire richness was assessed with RTK rarefaction, the Chao1 estimator, and Recon v2.1 estimates of unobserved clonotypes. Generation probabilities for all TCRbeta clonotypes obtained by the gDNA method from a handful of donors were computed using OLGA. TCRdb retrieved this table from immuneACCESS and kept in-frame rearrangements only. Not all clones are present; in checked studies, unresolved V genes account for under half, and no reason is known for the remainder. Clone size and the V and J calls come from that table; the DNA yielded D and trimming. For this sample the table gives about 680,000 clones, of which 72% were detected only once. Around 1.8% of the sample lies in the top ten.

From cysteine to phenylalanine, the CDR3 is 13 amino acids long. Only the CDR3 portion is preserved as DNA: 39 bases, with reading frame beginning at the first base. The germline V gene provides CDR1 SNHLY and CDR2 FYNNEI. V is shortened by 7 bases, J by 2 bases, and the region joining them spans 12 bases. This entry comes from a study of shared clonotypes between healthy human individuals (dated by TCRdb to about 2020). The study in broad terms: A few men and two women, aged 18 to 49 years, made up the cohort. Per donor, three plates each were used for CD4 naive and CD4 memory, two for CD8 naive, and one for CD8 memory. To estimate repertoire size and how much clonotype sharing occurs between individuals, the study deeply sequenced the blood TCR repertoires of a handful of healthy adults. To increase sequencing depth and limit assay-specific biases, different laboratories used diverse techniques to prepare libraries and sequence TCR repertoires. Between about 0.85 and 8.9 billion PBMCs per donor were obtained by leukapheresis.

Results and caveats for the whole study, not just this receptor: Based on pairwise subsampling, the degree of clonotype sharing among donors was expected to be affected by sequencing depth. Larger estimated clonotype richness was generally found for naive subsets than for memory subsets. Even with the large sequencing depth, rarefaction of the sorted-subset datasets indicated that sequencing was incomplete. Sampling was restricted to blood, and TCR repertoires in tissue are likely to differ from TCR repertoires in blood. Compared with non-shared clonotypes, the clonotypes found in all four sorted-subset donors had higher generation probabilities. Because the study included only a small number of donors, the genetic and exposure-history diversity represented was limited. Sharing across several donors was observed for roughly 5% of naive CD4, 3.5% of naive CD8, 2% to 2.5% of memory CD4, and about 0.4% of memory CD8 clonotypes.

Healthy HIV-negative adults with no recently reported acute infections or vaccinations were included as donors. Every donor was a Caucasian adult living in Nashville, Tennessee, USA. CD4+ T cells were enriched by magnetic negative selection, after which naive cells were positively selected on CD45RA and the negative fraction was taken as the memory subset. After blood collection by leukapheresis, PBMCs were isolated using Ficoll-Histopaque density gradient centrifugation and then cryopreserved in the vapor phase of liquid nitrogen. Purity and quantity of every magnetically sorted T cell population were checked by analytical flow cytometry. From each sorted fraction, genomic DNA was isolated and quantified by UV absorbance on a Nanodrop 2000c.

Recombination connected TRBV2 to TRBJ2-7; D gene: possibly TRBD2, on 5 matching bases. This sequence originates from a woman aged 25 to 45 in good health. The sample was memory CD4+ T cells sorted from blood. Read against the paper, the sample's cell subset or site label means: CD45RA-negative fraction. Here the CDR3 is given as CASKGDGPYEQYF. The DNA sequence is as follows: TGTGCCAGCAAGGGAGACGGTCCCTACGAGCAGTACTTC.